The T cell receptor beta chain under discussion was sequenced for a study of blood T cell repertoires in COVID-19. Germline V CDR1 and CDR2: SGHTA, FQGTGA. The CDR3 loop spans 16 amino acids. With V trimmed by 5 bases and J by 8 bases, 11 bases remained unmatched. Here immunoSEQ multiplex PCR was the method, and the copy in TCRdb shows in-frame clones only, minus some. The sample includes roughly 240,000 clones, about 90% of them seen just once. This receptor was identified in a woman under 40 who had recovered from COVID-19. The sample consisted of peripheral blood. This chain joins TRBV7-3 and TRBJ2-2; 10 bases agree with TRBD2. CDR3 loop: CASSPWTSGTEGELFF. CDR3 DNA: TGTGCCAGCAGCCCCTGGACTAGCGGTACCGAGGGGGAGCTGTTTTTT.